This TCR beta chain is from a study of T cell repertoires in cytomegalovirus infection. Turning to the study itself: Public TCR beta signatures were indicative of both CMV infection and a matching HLA type. General study points: What dominated the ex vivo response were HLA-C-restricted CMV-specific TCR beta clonotypes. Adding up the frequency of public TCR beta families identified people who carried CMV plus the relevant HLA.

The table lists this clonotype with a few counts. Its matching antigen is unknown. V was clipped by 4 bases and J by 5 bases, with 6 bases between them. CDR3 size: 11 residues. The germline CDR1 and CDR2 sequences are SQVTM and ANQGSEA. TCRdb reanalysed the reads using MiXCR and keeps one entry per CDR3 protein. The repertoire holds about 920,000 distinct CDR3 sequences, approximately 31% seen once, with 13% in the top ten. Sequenced here: cultured CD8+ T cells from PBMCs, sampled from culture after CMV antigen stimulation. This chain uses TRBV29-1 with TRBJ2-1; D uncertain. This TCR came from a human donor in good health (CMV status not recorded). Some clones in this sample may be carry-over from other donors' samples. The CDR3 sequence: CSVGADNEQFF. The DNA for the CDR3 is TGCAGCGTTGGGGCGGACAATGAGCAGTTCTTC.